This TCR beta chain is from a study of blood T cells in healthy people across ages. Findings and limits, study-wide: When set beside aged donors, long-lived donors presented more naive CD4+ cells and higher diversity.

In its sample, this clonotype was seen once. The antigen is unknown. Germline CDR1 is LGHDT and CDR2 is YNNKEL (reference sequence). The CDR3 is 14 residues long. Trimming took 7 bases from V and 6 from J; bases not matched to a gene: 7. PCR was performed a second time for roughly 6 to 12 cycles using a sample-barcoded 5' primer and a J-beta primer mix. TCRdb re-analysed the 5' RACE reads in MiXCR, keeping a single row per CDR3 protein. The sample lists about 690,000 distinct CDR3 sequences, roughly two fifths seen once, with 25% to 30% in the top ten. The sequencing sample was made of blood. The chain combines TRBV3-1 with TRBJ2-3; 10 bases fit TRBD2. The TCR comes from a man of 80 years or more in good health. The CDR3 here is CASKSGGALDTQYF. The CDR3 DNA sequence: TGTGCCAGCAAAAGCGGGGGGGCCTTGGATACGCAGTATTTT.